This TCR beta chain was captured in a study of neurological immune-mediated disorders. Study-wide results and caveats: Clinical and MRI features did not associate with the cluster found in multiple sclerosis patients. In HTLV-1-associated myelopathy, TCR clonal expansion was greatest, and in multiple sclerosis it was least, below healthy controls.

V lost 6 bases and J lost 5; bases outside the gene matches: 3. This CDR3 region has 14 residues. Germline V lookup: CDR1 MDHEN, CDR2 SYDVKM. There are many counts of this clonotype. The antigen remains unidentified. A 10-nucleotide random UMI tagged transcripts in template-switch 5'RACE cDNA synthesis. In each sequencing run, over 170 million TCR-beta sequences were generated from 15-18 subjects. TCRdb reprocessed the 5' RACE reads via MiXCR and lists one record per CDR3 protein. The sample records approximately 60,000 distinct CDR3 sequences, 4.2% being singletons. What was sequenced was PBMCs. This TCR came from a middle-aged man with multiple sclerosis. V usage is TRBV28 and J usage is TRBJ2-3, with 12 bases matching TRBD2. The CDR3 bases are TGTGCCAGCAGACGGACTAGCGGGATAGATACGCAGTATTTT. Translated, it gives CASRRTSGIDTQYF.